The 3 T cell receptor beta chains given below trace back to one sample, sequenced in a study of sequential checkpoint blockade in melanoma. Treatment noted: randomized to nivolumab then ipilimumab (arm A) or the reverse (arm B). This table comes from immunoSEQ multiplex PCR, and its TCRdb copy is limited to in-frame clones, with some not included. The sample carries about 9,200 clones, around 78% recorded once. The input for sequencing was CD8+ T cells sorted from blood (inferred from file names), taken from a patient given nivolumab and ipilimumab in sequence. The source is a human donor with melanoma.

The CDR3 sequence is CASSLKGTSGRTETQYF. For the CDR3, the DNA is TGTGCCAGCAGCTTGAAGGGGACTAGCGGGAGAACAGAGACCCAGTACTTC. The gene calls are TRBV5-4 and TRBJ2-5; 14 nucleotides line up with TRBD2. Germline V gene lookup returns CDR1 SGHNT and CDR2 YYREEE (reference sequence). The CDR3 is 17 residues long. J lost 4 bases, V lost 1 base, and 6 bases had no gene match.

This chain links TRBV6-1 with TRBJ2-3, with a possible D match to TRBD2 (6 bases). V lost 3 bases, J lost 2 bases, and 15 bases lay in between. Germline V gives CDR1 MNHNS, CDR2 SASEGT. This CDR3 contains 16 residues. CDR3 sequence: CASSDTGTWLTDTQYF. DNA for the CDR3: TGTGCCAGCAGTGACACGGGGACTTGGCTCACAGATACGCAGTATTTT.

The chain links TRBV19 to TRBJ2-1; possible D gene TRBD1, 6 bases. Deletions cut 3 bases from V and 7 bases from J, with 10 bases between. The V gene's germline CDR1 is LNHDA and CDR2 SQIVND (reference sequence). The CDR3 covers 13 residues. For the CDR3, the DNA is TGTGCCAGTAGTATGGGCAGGGGTAATGAGCAGTTCTTC. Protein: CASSMGRGNEQFF.